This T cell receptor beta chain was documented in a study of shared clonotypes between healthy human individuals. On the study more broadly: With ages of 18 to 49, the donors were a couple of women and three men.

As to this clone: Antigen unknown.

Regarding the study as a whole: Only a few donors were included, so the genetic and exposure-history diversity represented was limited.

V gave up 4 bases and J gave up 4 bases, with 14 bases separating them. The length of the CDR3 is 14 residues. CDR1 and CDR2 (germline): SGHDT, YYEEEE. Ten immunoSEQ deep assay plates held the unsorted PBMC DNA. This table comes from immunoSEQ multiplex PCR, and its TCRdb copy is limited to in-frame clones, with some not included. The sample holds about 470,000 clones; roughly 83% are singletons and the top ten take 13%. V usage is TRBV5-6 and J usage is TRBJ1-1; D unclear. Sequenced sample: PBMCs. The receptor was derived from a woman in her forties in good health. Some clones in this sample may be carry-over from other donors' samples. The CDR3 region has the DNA TGTGCCAGCAGCCGTCCGGACCGAGGCACTGAAGCTTTCTTT. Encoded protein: CASSRPDRGTEAFF.